This T cell receptor beta chain was recorded in a study of blood T cell repertoires in COVID-19. Overall study context: T cells, B-cell-depleted T cells, or PBMCs provided the cDNA or gDNA that served as material.

Methods used by the authors: Nucleated cell counts were estimated from reference gene primer amplification. This table comes from immunoSEQ multiplex PCR, and its TCRdb copy is limited to in-frame clones, with some not included. The DNA gave D and trimming, while V, J and clone size come from that table. The sample lists about 400,000 clones, more than 85% occurring once. The V gene lost 4 bases and the J gene lost 7 bases, with 10 bases spanning the gap. The germline CDR1 and CDR2 sequences are SNHLY and FYNNEI. The CDR3 runs to 13 residues. The specimen was peripheral blood. The source is a woman in her twenties or thirties with acute or convalescent COVID-19. J is TRBJ2-2 and V is TRBV2; perhaps TRBD1 as D (5 bases). The chain's CDR3 is CASSVQGVGELFF. The CDR3 bases are TGTGCCAGCAGTGTGCAGGGTGTCGGGGAGCTGTTTTTT.